The rows below give T cell receptor beta chains drawn from one sample of a study of beta chain features in type 1 diabetes. The repertoire was sequenced with immunoSEQ multiplex PCR; TCRdb's copy has only in-frame clones and lacks some. The sample lists roughly 120,000 clones, around 40% occurring once. Sequenced: stem cell memory CD4+ T cells from blood. The receptors stem from a woman aged 18-29 years in good health. Each CDR3 is given with its conserved first and last residue. A D gene is named only where the DNA matches it firmly.

>TRBV4-1|TRBJ2-1|-
CASSQEASSGVGFDEQFF
>TRBV30|TRBJ1-4|-
CAWTPGRHSTNEKLFF
>TRBV28|TRBJ1-2|-
CASSLGGGWNYGYTF
>TRBV28|TRBJ2-2|TRBD2
CASLLTGTRLNTGELFF
>TRBV7-9|TRBJ1-4|-
CASGFSEKLFF
>TRBV7-6|TRBJ2-7|-
CASSPVPRSHEQYF
>TRBV18|TRBJ2-3|-
CASSPPGTDTQYF
>TRBV5-1|TRBJ2-5|-
CASSLEDSSQTQYF
>TRBV2|TRBJ2-7|-
CASSGGQVRSYEQYF
>TRBV9|-|-
CASSVAAQGEQYF
>TRBV15|TRBJ2-7|TRBD1
CATRDRNTYEQYF
>TRBV29-1|TRBJ1-2|-
CSVDTVSNYGYTF
>TRBV9|TRBJ1-2|-
CASSVGRAAYGYTF
>TRBV19|TRBJ1-5|-
CASSNHRDNQPQHF
>TRBV6-5|TRBJ2-7|-
CASRPSGSPYYEQYF
>TRBV5-1|TRBJ1-1|TRBD1
CASSLVLAGGLNTEAFF
>TRBV5-1|TRBJ2-7|-
CASSLGYWRGPREQYF
>TRBV5-1|TRBJ1-5|-
CASSLGAGGGNQPQHF
>TRBV4-1|TRBJ1-4|-
CASSHYNGKLFF
>TRBV4-2|TRBJ2-6|-
CASSQVGPTGTGANVLTF
>TRBV5-6|TRBJ2-3|TRBD2
CASSLVASGRGTTQYF
>TRBV4-1|TRBJ2-7|TRBD2
CASSQGFGGRFEQYF
>TRBV7-3|TRBJ1-1|TRBD1
CASSLNTGGGGTEAFF
>TRBV5-1|TRBJ2-7|-
CASSLAGRSYEQYF
>TRBV6-6|TRBJ2-7|TRBD2
CASSSWTSGGPNEQYF
>TRBV14|TRBJ2-7|TRBD2
CASSQGLAGSLSYEQYF
>TRBV28|TRBJ2-7|TRBD2
CASSSLGLAGVIHEQYF
>TRBV7-2|TRBJ2-5|-
CASSLDPSQETQYF
>TRBV7-3|TRBJ1-2|TRBD1
CASSHTGGAGGYTF
>TRBV7-9|TRBJ2-7|-
CASSPWAGDYEQYF
>TRBV2|TRBJ2-1|-
CASSQGSGPQFF